Shown below are 16 T cell receptor beta chains from a single sample sequenced in a study of technical replicates of blood from several donors. TCRdb's table, derived via immunoSEQ multiplex PCR, lists solely in-frame clones and lacks some. The sample carries about 74,000 clones, about 95% recorded once. Sequenced sample: T cells isolated from PBMCs. The receptors stem from a human donor in good health.

The chain is built from TRBV29-1 and TRBJ2-7; D perhaps matches TRBD1 (6 bases). The CDR3 runs 10 residues. V lost 4 bases and J 5 bases, leaving 6 bases between the germline ends. The germline CDR1 and CDR2 sequences are SQVTM and ANQGSEA. The DNA of the CDR3 is TGCAGCGTTGCAGGGGACGAGCAGTACTTC. Encoded protein: CSVAGDEQYF.

This clone occurred a few times. The chain is built from TRBV10-2 and TRBJ1-5; perhaps TRBD1 as D (5 bases). V shed 5 bases and J shed 4 bases, with 12 bases lying between them. CDR3 length: 14 amino acids. Germline V gene lookup returns CDR1 WSHSY and CDR2 SAAADI. CDR3 in amino acids: CASSQGVGNQPQHF. CDR3 nucleotides: TGCGCCAGCAGTCAGGGTGTGGGGAATCAGCCCCAGCATTTT.

The chain uses TRBV18 and TRBJ1-1, with D possibly matching TRBD1 (5 bases). V was clipped by 2 bases and J by 7 bases, with 14 bases between them. This CDR3 contains 14 residues. Germline CDR1 KGHSH, CDR2 LQKENI. The CDR3 bases are TGTGCCAGCTCACCATTCAGGGTCTGGGATGAAGCTTTCTTT. Protein sequence: CASSPFRVWDEAFF.

The chain employs TRBV5-1 and TRBJ1-4, with 9 positions matching TRBD1. The CDR3 length is 13 residues. Germline lookup yields CDR1 SGHRS and CDR2 YFSETQ. The J segment lost 8 bases and the V segment lost 2 bases, leaving 1 base of the junction unmatched. The CDR3 spells CASSLGQGEKLFF. DNA of the CDR3: TGCGCCAGCAGCTTAGGACAGGGGGAAAAACTGTTTTTT.

V is TRBV11-3 and J is TRBJ1-2; possible D gene TRBD1, 5 bases. This CDR3 is 12 amino acids long. CDR1 SGHNT and CDR2 YENEEA come from the germline V gene. V gave up 1 base and J gave up 7 bases, with 7 bases separating them. The chain's CDR3 is CASSLGDSGYTF. Written as DNA, the CDR3 is TGTGCCAGCAGCTTAGGAGACAGTGGCTACACCTTC.

CDR3 sequence: CASTRQGSYEQYF. In DNA, the CDR3 is TGTGCCAGCACTAGACAGGGCTCCTACGAGCAGTACTTC. The chain joins TRBV28 to TRBJ2-7; 7 positions match TRBD1. J was trimmed by 0 bases and V by 7 bases; bases with no gene match: 3. From germline, CDR1 is MDHEN and CDR2 SYDVKM. This CDR3 comprises 13 residues.

The chain links TRBV10-3 to TRBJ2-1; 7 nucleotides match TRBD1. This CDR3 has 13 amino acids. Germline CDR1 is ENHRY and CDR2 is SYGVKD. Trimming took 3 bases from V and 8 from J; bases not matched to a gene: 4. In nucleotides, the CDR3 is TGTGCCATCAGTGAAGGGGGCTCGCATGAGCAGTTCTTC. This translates into CAISEGGSHEQFF.

The chain has TRBV6-5 and TRBJ1-2, with 8 bases matching TRBD1. V was clipped by 5 bases and J by 13 bases; unmatched bases: 12. CDR1 and CDR2 (germline): MNHEY, SVGAGI. The length of the CDR3 is 13 residues. The CDR3 sequence: CASSMGQAHPPTF. CDR3 in DNA: TGTGCCAGCAGTATGGGACAGGCCCACCCCCCCACCTTC.

The chain uses TRBV15 and TRBJ1-4; possibly TRBD1 for D (6 bases). V gave up 0 bases and J gave up 0 bases, with 11 bases separating them. Germline CDR1 LNHNV, CDR2 YYDKDF (reference sequence). The CDR3 is made up of 17 amino acids. The CDR3 loop reads CATSRDLEGATNEKLFF. The CDR3 bases are TGTGCCACCAGCAGAGATCTAGAGGGGGCAACTAATGAAAAACTGTTTTTT.

This clone has more than one count but fewer than ten. The chain carries TRBV4-1 and TRBJ1-2; 9 bases are a match to TRBD1. Germline V gene sequence: CDR1 MGHRA, CDR2 YSYEKL. The CDR3 loop spans 15 amino acids. The junction had 9 bases not matched to a gene; V was cut back by 4 bases and J by 6 bases. The CDR3 DNA follows: TGCGCCAGCAGCCCACCGGGACAGGGAGCGAATGGCTACACCTTC. As protein: CASSPPGQGANGYTF.

The V call is TRBV30, the J call TRBJ1-2; D gene uncertain. Between the trimmed V and J ends, which lost 3 bases and 1 base, there was a span of 21 bases. The CDR3 totals 17 residues. The germline V gene has CDR1 GTSNPN and CDR2 SVGIG (reference sequence). The CDR3 nucleotides read TGTGCCTGGAGCTCGGGGAAACTCTCAACCCGTAACTATGGCTACACCTTC. As protein: CAWSSGKLSTRNYGYTF.

This clone was counted a single time. J is TRBJ2-2 and V is TRBV5-1; 10 nucleotides match TRBD2. The CDR3 covers 16 residues. Looked up from germline, CDR1 is SGHRS and CDR2 is YFSETQ. After removal of 0 bases from V and 4 bases from J, the junction contained 3 bases not matched to a gene. CDR3 DNA sequence: TGCGCCAGCAGCTTGGTAACTAGCGGGACCACCGGGGAGCTGTTTTTT. This sequence encodes CASSLVTSGTTGELFF.

This chain uses TRBV6-6 with TRBJ1-1, with D possibly matching TRBD1 (6 bases). The germline V gene has CDR1 MNHNY and CDR2 SVGAGI (reference sequence). The CDR3 is 16 amino acids. Trimming stripped 2 bases from V and 0 bases from J, with 13 bases between. CDR3 in amino acids: CASSYVQGPMNTEAFF. As DNA, the CDR3 is TGTGCCAGCAGTTACGTTCAGGGGCCCATGAACACTGAAGCTTTCTTT.

The V gene is TRBV4-1, the J gene TRBJ1-5; 8 bases map to TRBD1. The trim removed 4 bases at V and 2 bases at J, leaving 4 bases unmatched. Germline-derived CDR1 and CDR2 are MGHRA and YSYEKL. The CDR3 totals 15 residues. The CDR3 sequence is CASSPMTGGNQPQHF. CDR3 in DNA: TGCGCCAGCAGCCCAATGACAGGGGGCAATCAGCCCCAGCATTTT.

V usage is TRBV7-9 and J usage is TRBJ2-3; maybe TRBD2 (6 bases). Trimming left V 5 bases short and J 2 bases short, with 17 bases between. Germline CDR1 is SEHNR and CDR2 is FQNEAQ (reference sequence). CDR3 length: 16 residues. The CDR3 loop reads CASSPFRDFPTDTQYF. CDR3 in DNA: TGTGCCAGCAGCCCCTTCCGGGACTTCCCCACAGATACGCAGTATTTT.

V usage is TRBV7-6 and J usage is TRBJ1-5, with D uncertain. Germline CDR1 reads SGHVS; CDR2 reads FNYEAQ. The CDR3 is 13 amino acids. V lost 3 bases and J lost 2, with 5 bases in between. The DNA of the CDR3 is TGTGCCAGCAGCTTTGAGCGCAATCAGCCCCAGCATTTT. Residues: CASSFERNQPQHF.